This is a list of T cell receptor beta chains from one sample in a study of T-cell reconstitution after alpha-beta-depleted transplantation in children. TCRdb re-called the PCR reads through MiXCR, storing one row per CDR3 protein. The sample yields about 370,000 distinct CDR3 sequences, roughly 22% seen once. The specimen was PBMCs from the stem cell graft donor, collected from the stem cell graft. All receptors come from a human donor who donated a stem cell graft to a child with acute myeloid leukemia. Both conserved end residues are part of each CDR3. A D gene is named only where the DNA matches it firmly. Only some rows state a clone size, as once, few, many or a class for expanded clones.

v_gene,d_gene,j_gene,abundance,len,CDR3nt,CDR3aa
TRBV20-1,TRBD2,TRBJ2-7,few,15,TGCAGTGCCAAAAGGAGAGCGGGAGGGCCGTGGGAGCAGTACTTC,CSAKRRAGGPWEQYF
TRBV15,TRBD2,TRBJ2-1,NA,12,TGTGCCACCAGTCCGCTAGCGGATGAGCAGTTCTTC,CATSPLADEQFF
TRBV7-6,NA,TRBJ2-5,NA,14,TGTGCCAGCAGTCCCGGGGTCAGGGAGGAGACCCAGTACTTC,CASSPGVREETQYF
TRBV11-2,TRBD2,TRBJ2-3,NA,16,TGTGCCAGCAGCTTTGGACTAGCGGGAGGATTAAATACGCAGTATTTT,CASSFGLAGGLNTQYF
TRBV29-1,NA,TRBJ1-1,few,13,TGCAGTGTAATGTGGGGGGGGAACACTGAAGCTTTCTTT,CSVMWGGNTEAFF
TRBV20-1,TRBD1,TRBJ2-7,NA,15,TGCAGTGCTAGAGACGGGACAGGGCTGAGCTACGAGCAGTACTTC,CSARDGTGLSYEQYF
TRBV25-1,NA,TRBJ2-7,NA,12,TGTGCCAGCAGCGGAGACCGGTACGAGCAGTACTTC,CASSGDRYEQYF
TRBV12-3/TRBV12-4,TRBD1,TRBJ1-1,few,15,TGTGCCAGCACCCTTACAGGGGGGCCGAACACTGAAGCTTTCTTT,CASTLTGGPNTEAFF
TRBV20-1,NA,TRBJ2-5,NA,14,TGCAGTGCTAGAAACCTATTGGGGCAAGAGACCCAGTACTTC,CSARNLLGQETQYF
TRBV27,TRBD2,TRBJ2-1,NA,15,TGTGCCAGCAGTTTATCCCTGCGGGGGGGAATTGAGCAGTTCTTC,CASSLSLRGGIEQFF
TRBV20-1,NA,TRBJ2-4,many,12,TGCAGTGCTTTTTCTAGTAGAAACATTCAGTACTTC,CSAFSSRNIQYF
TRBV9,TRBD1,TRBJ2-7,NA,15,TGTGCCAGCAGCAGAGGACAGGGGGATCGGGACGAGCAGTACTTC,CASSRGQGDRDEQYF
TRBV6-1,NA,TRBJ2-7,NA,13,TGTGCCAGCACCCCACCCAGCATGCACGAGCAGTACTTC,CASTPPSMHEQYF